This T cell receptor beta chain was sequenced in a study of blood T cell repertoires in COVID-19 (dated by TCRdb to 2019 to 2021). In the study overall: Collaborator samples came from the United States, Italy and Spain and covered acute and convalescent phases of COVID-19. The material from the prospective study consisted of cDNA or gDNA derived from T cells, B-cell-depleted T cells, or PBMCs. Deeply sampled blood TCRbeta repertoires from subjects exposed to, actively infected with, or recovered from COVID-19 were included in the dataset. The repertoires were released in a freely available public database meant as a resource for research on the immune response to SARS-CoV-2. The samples were drawn from two sources: the first 160 participants of the ongoing ImmuneRACE study, and 950 to 1,500 subjects contributed by 6 global collaborators. The sample metadata nearly always contained a de-identified subject ID, COVID-19 status, age in years and sex. Where HLA class I and class II types were available, the types were taken from metadata supplied by the sample provider, not from assay-based typing. Overall results and qualifications from the work: How much clinical and demographic metadata was included differed by source and by participant, and the metadata was provided uncurated.

TCRbeta CDR3 regions were amplified from genomic DNA using the immunoSEQ Assay, a bias-controlled multiplex PCR. The source study handled its data this way. The number of nucleated cells in each sample was estimated by amplification of reference gene primers within the assay. To quantify the absolute abundance of each unique TCRbeta CDR3 rearrangement, sequence reads were collapsed and filtered. For each sample, productive Simpson clonality was calculated by taking the square root of Simpson's diversity index across productive rearrangements. Here the immuneACCESS table is served through TCRdb, limited to in-frame sequences with V and J called. Missing clones are a known gap in these copies; in checked studies unresolved V genes cover under half, and the rest lacks a known reason. V and J calls and clone size are those listed in that table; D and trimming were worked out from the DNA. A total of approximately 94,000 clones appear in this sample, 70% to 80% of them only once. Approximately 29% of the sample goes to the ten largest clones.

On this clone itself: Its antigen remains unidentified. There are no base qualities to consult, and no much larger clone falls within one base.

Collaborating institutions collected whole blood in K2EDTA tubes following their own protocols. Collaborator samples were shipped for TCRbeta analysis as frozen whole blood, isolated PBMCs, or DNA extracted from either sample type. The CDR3 runs 12 amino acids, cysteine and phenylalanine included. Of all the DNA, just the CDR3 is kept, 36 bases in frame from base 1. V drops 0 bases and J drops 8 bases, leaving 7 bases in between. Based on the germline V gene, the CDR1 and CDR2 sequences are ENHRY and SYGVKD. The TCR sequence derives from a man between 65 and 80 years old with active or convalescent COVID-19. The sequence links TRBV10-3 to TRBJ1-2; the D gene remains uncertain. The sequenced sample was peripheral blood. Here the CDR3 is given as CAISESTGGYTF. The DNA reads as follows: TGTGCCATCAGTGAGTCGACCGGGGGCTACACCTTC.